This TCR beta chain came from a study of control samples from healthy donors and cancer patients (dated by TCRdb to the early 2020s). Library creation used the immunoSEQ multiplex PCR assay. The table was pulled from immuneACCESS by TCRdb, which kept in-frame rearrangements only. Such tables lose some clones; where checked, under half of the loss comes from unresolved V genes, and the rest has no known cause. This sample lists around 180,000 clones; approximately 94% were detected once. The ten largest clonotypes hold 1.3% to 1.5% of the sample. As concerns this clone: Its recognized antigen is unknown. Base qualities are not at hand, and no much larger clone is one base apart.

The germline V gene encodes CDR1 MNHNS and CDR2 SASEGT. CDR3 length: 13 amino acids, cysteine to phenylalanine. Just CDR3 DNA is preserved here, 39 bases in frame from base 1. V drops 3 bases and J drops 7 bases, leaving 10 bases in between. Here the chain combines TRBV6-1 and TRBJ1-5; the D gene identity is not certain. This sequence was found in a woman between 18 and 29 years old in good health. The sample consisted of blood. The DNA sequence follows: TGTGCCAGCAGTGACACTGAAGGGCAGCCCCAGCATTTT. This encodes CASSDTEGQPQHF.